A selection of T cell receptor beta chains follows, all from one sample in a study of T-cell reconstitution after alpha-beta-depleted transplantation in children. TCRdb used MiXCR to reprocess the PCR reads, holding one entry per CDR3 protein. The sample holds 250,000 to 350,000 distinct CDR3 sequences, around 9.6% seen once. The material was PBMCs from the stem cell graft donor, obtained from the stem cell graft. The source is a human donor who donated a stem cell graft to a child with SCID. Both conserved end residues are part of each CDR3. D genes are given only for firm matches. Rows give clone size only sometimes, using once, few, many, or a class for an expanded clone.

v_call,d_call,clone_size,j_call,cdr3_aa,cdr3_nt
TRBV4-1,-,-,TRBJ2-3,CASSQDLGVADTQYF,TGCGCCAGCAGCCAAGATCTAGGGGTCGCGGATACGCAGTATTTT
TRBV24-1,TRBD2,few,TRBJ2-2,CATRSGRPGELFF,TGTGCCACCCGGAGCGGGAGGCCCGGGGAGCTGTTTTTT
TRBV20-1,-,-,TRBJ2-1,CSATNNEQFF,TGCAGTGCAACTAACAATGAGCAGTTCTTC
TRBV3-1,-,-,TRBJ2-3,CATSQQGPGTDTQYF,TGTGCCACCAGCCAGCAGGGGCCAGGGACAGATACGCAGTATTTT
TRBV12-3/TRBV12-4,-,few,TRBJ1-1,CASSGKGNLNTEAFF,TGTGCCAGCAGTGGAAAGGGAAACCTGAACACTGAAGCTTTCTTT
TRBV12-3/TRBV12-4,-,many,TRBJ1-6,CATSTSPNSPLHF,TGTGCCACCTCGACCTCCCCGAATTCACCCCTCCACTTT
TRBV4-1,TRBD2,-,TRBJ2-5,CASSQDPSGGARETQYF,TGCGCCAGCAGCCAAGATCCTAGCGGGGGGGCACGGGAGACCCAGTACTTC
TRBV29-1,-,-,TRBJ2-5,CSPGPTQYF,TGCAGCCCTGGGCCGACCCAGTACTTC
TRBV5-1,-,-,TRBJ1-1,CASGDPGRTEAFF,TGCGCCAGCGGAGACCCGGGGAGGACTGAAGCTTTCTTT
TRBV18,TRBD1,-,TRBJ1-6,CASSSSEPGGGSPLHF,TGTGCCAGCTCATCTTCGGAGCCAGGGGGCGGTTCACCCCTCCACTTT
TRBV12-3/TRBV12-4,TRBD1,few,TRBJ1-2,CASSFWDSFSYDGYTF,TGTGCCAGCAGTTTTTGGGACAGTTTTTCCTATGATGGCTACACCTTC
TRBV20-1,-,few,TRBJ2-1,CSHKGATSYNEQFF,TGCAGTCATAAAGGGGCCACTTCCTACAATGAGCAGTTCTTC
TRBV7-8,TRBD1,few,TRBJ1-4,CASSLARTGGEKLFF,TGTGCCAGCAGCTTAGCGAGGACAGGCGGGGAAAAACTGTTTTTT
TRBV9,TRBD2,few,TRBJ2-3,CASSSMASGGLDTQYF,TGTGCCAGCAGCTCAATGGCTAGCGGGGGGTTGGATACGCAGTATTTT
TRBV5-1,-,-,TRBJ1-3,CASSSSDRRSGNTIYF,TGCGCCAGCAGCTCCTCAGACCGTCGCTCTGGAAACACCATATATTTT
TRBV20-1,-,-,TRBJ2-7,CSACRALSYEQYF,TGCAGTGCTTGCAGGGCCCTATCCTACGAGCAGTACTTC
TRBV27,-,many,TRBJ1-4,CASTMAGRGEKLFF,TGTGCCAGCACCATGGCAGGGAGAGGTGAAAAACTGTTTTTT
TRBV20-1,TRBD2,few,TRBJ2-7,CSASLAGAAYEQYF,TGCAGTGCTTCCCTAGCGGGGGCAGCCTACGAGCAGTACTTC
TRBV6-1,-,many,TRBJ2-1,CASSDEDTFYNEQFF,TGTGCCAGCAGTGATGAGGACACTTTTTACAATGAGCAGTTCTTC
TRBV5-1,-,many,TRBJ2-5,CASSLVAGGQQETQYF,TGCGCCAGCAGCTTGGTTGCAGGGGGGCAACAAGAGACCCAGTACTTC
TRBV7-2,TRBD1,few,TRBJ2-2,CASSLAGRGPGELFF,TGTGCCAGCAGCTTAGCGGGCAGGGGGCCCGGGGAGCTGTTTTTT
TRBV5-1,-,-,TRBJ2-3,CTSSLSGGAFTDTQYF,TGCACCAGCAGCTTGTCTGGGGGGGCCTTCACAGATACGCAGTATTTT
TRBV5-1,-,many,TRBJ2-1,CASSQAGPSYNEQFF,TGCGCCAGCAGCCAAGCAGGGCCTTCCTACAATGAGCAGTTCTTC
TRBV2,-,many,TRBJ2-4,CASSGEAKNIQYF,TGTGCCAGCAGTGGGGAGGCCAAAAACATTCAGTACTTC
TRBV3-1,-,many,TRBJ1-1,CASSQDKWEEIMNTEAFF,TGTGCCAGCAGCCAAGATAAATGGGAGGAGATCATGAACACTGAAGCTTTCTTT
TRBV7-3,TRBD1,few,TRBJ2-2,CASSLDRHTGELFF,TGTGCCAGCAGCTTGGACAGGCACACCGGGGAGCTGTTTTTT
TRBV20-1,TRBD1,many,TRBJ1-2,CSARQGDYGYTF,TGCAGTGCTAGACAGGGGGACTATGGCTACACCTTC
TRBV10-1,-,few,TRBJ2-2,CASRFGVSGELFF,TGCGCCAGCAGATTTGGGGTGTCCGGGGAGCTGTTTTTT
TRBV12-3/TRBV12-4,TRBD1,-,TRBJ2-3,CASSRGGPDTQYF,TGTGCCAGCAGTCGAGGGGGCCCAGATACGCAGTATTTT
TRBV29-1,-,-,TRBJ1-2,CSAVQGQDYGYTF,TGCAGCGCAGTGCAGGGACAAGACTATGGCTACACCTTC
TRBV5-1,TRBD1,many,TRBJ2-5,CASSLGSGGQETQYF,TGCGCCAGCAGCTTGGGATCAGGGGGCCAAGAGACCCAGTACTTC
TRBV4-1,TRBD1,few,TRBJ2-1,CASSQEIGGYEQFF,TGCGCCAGCAGCCAAGAAATAGGGGGCTATGAGCAGTTCTTC
TRBV27,-,many,TRBJ2-7,CASRSRSEGYEQYF,TGTGCCAGCAGATCAAGGTCAGAGGGCTACGAGCAGTACTTC
TRBV9,-,-,TRBJ1-4,CASSVRDSAPEKLFF,TGTGCCAGCAGCGTCCGAGACAGCGCGCCTGAAAAACTGTTTTTT
TRBV9,-,-,TRBJ2-7,CASSVGVVSYEQYF,TGTGCCAGCAGCGTAGGCGTAGTCTCCTACGAGCAGTACTTC
TRBV15,-,-,TRBJ2-1,CATSTGTYNEQFF,TGTGCCACCAGCACCGGGACGTACAATGAGCAGTTCTTC
TRBV3-1,-,-,TRBJ1-1,CASSQDRFAFF,TGTGCCAGCAGCCAAGACAGATTCGCTTTCTTT
TRBV20-1,-,-,TRBJ2-7,CSASSGLNSYEQYF,TGCAGTGCTAGTTCGGGACTGAACTCCTACGAGCAGTACTTC
TRBV4-1,TRBD1,few,TRBJ2-1,CASSPAGTALSEQFF,TGCGCCAGCAGCCCGGCCGGGACAGCTCTTTCCGAGCAGTTCTTC
TRBV7-3,TRBD1,-,TRBJ1-2,CASSADRGSGYTF,TGTGCCAGCAGCGCGGACAGGGGCAGTGGCTACACCTTC
TRBV6-4,-,many,TRBJ1-1,CASRDSGPNTEAFF,TGTGCCAGCAGAGATTCGGGCCCTAACACTGAAGCTTTCTTT
TRBV12-3/TRBV12-4,-,few,TRBJ2-7,CASTATETYEQYF,TGTGCCAGCACCGCGACCGAAACCTACGAGCAGTACTTC
TRBV10-3,-,many,TRBJ1-1,CAIAEVSGTEAFF,TGTGCCATCGCCGAGGTGTCGGGGACTGAAGCTTTCTTT